The 32 T cell receptor beta chains below come from one sample, sequenced in a study of T cells in Graves' hyperthyroidism and ophthalmopathy. Researchers took RNA transcripts and amplified the TCR beta CDR3 regions from them. TCR CDR3 underwent first-round RT-PCR with the HTBI primer set. TCRdb independently ran MiXCR on the multiplex PCR reads; one entry per CDR3 protein. The table has more than 500,000 distinct CDR3 sequences, around 15% seen once. Material for sequencing was blood. The receptors shown here come from a woman in her thirties or forties with Graves' hyperthyroidism.

This clonotype was detected once. A read error is possible here, since a much larger clone lies one base away. The chain recombines TRBV2 with TRBJ2-1; TRBD2 agrees at 7 bases. The CDR3 runs 16 residues. Germline assignment: CDR1 SNHLY and CDR2 FYNNEI. Unmatched junction bases numbered 8, after V lost 5 bases and J lost 1 base. The DNA for the CDR3 is TGTGCCAGCAGTAAACAGAGGACTAGTTCCTACAATGAGCAGTTCTTC. It is translated as CASSKQRTSSYNEQFF.

In its sample, this clonotype was seen many times. The chain couples TRBV9 to TRBJ1-1; 9 bases agree with TRBD1. Germline assignment: CDR1 SGDLS and CDR2 YYNGEE. With 0 bases clipped from V and 7 bases from J, the junction kept 4 bases outside the gene matches. The CDR3 is made up of 14 amino acids. CDR3 sequence (DNA): TGTGCCAGCAGCGTAGGAGGGACAGGGAGTGAAGCTTTCTTT. As protein: CASSVGGTGSEAFF.

This clonotype was counted only a few times. CDR3 region: CAWSVGTGPYEQYF. The CDR3 DNA sequence: TGTGCCTGGAGTGTAGGGACAGGACCCTACGAGCAGTACTTC. V gene TRBV30 combines with J gene TRBJ2-7, with TRBD1 identical over 8 bases. V trimming: 0 bases; J trimming: 2 bases; junction bases outside the gene matches: 3. Germline V gene sequence: CDR1 GTSNPN, CDR2 SVGIG (reference sequence). There are 14 residues in the CDR3.

This clonotype was recorded a few times. The chain joins TRBV20-1 to TRBJ2-5; the D call may be TRBD1 or TRBD2 (5 bases each). V lost 4 bases, J lost 0 bases, and 12 bases lay in between. The CDR3 contains 14 residues. Germline V gene sequence: CDR1 DFQATT, CDR2 SNEGSKA (reference sequence). The CDR3 spells CSATGLDNQETQYF. The CDR3 nucleotides read TGCAGTGCTACCGGACTGGACAACCAAGAGACCCAGTACTTC.

In the case of this clonotype: Being one base from a much bigger clone, this may be a read error. The V call is TRBV7-6, the J call TRBJ2-7; no definite D call. V lost 1 base to trimming and J lost 9 bases, with 13 bases between them. CDR3 size: 13 residues. Germline V gene data show CDR1 as SGHVS and CDR2 as FNYEAQ. CDR3 sequence reads: CASSLGTFDGQYF. The CDR3 region has the DNA TGTGCCAGCAGCTTAGGCACTTTCGACGGGCAGTACTTC. The full variable domain, in which reference TRBV7-6 and TRBJ2-7 provide the parts outside the CDR3, is GAGVSQSPRYKVTKRGQDVALRCDPISGHVSLYWYRQALGQGPEFLTYFNYEAQQDKSGLPNDRFSAERPEGSISTLTIQRTEQRDSAMYRCASSLGTFDGQYFGPGTRLTVT.

This clonotype was counted a few times. The gene calls are TRBV9 and TRBJ2-7, with 7 positions matching TRBD1. The germline V gene encodes CDR1 SGDLS and CDR2 YYNGEE. CDR3 size: 13 residues. Trimming took 0 bases from V and 6 from J; bases not matched to a gene: 3. This CDR3 is CASSVADRFEQYF. DNA of the CDR3: TGTGCCAGCAGCGTAGCGGACAGGTTCGAGCAGTACTTC.

CDR3 sequence (DNA): TGTGCCAGCAGTCCAGACATAGACGGAAACACCATATATTTT. Amino acids: CASSPDIDGNTIYF. This chain connects TRBV6-1 to TRBJ1-3; D gene ambiguous. The V end lost 5 bases, the J end lost 4 bases, and 12 bases lay between the germline ends. The V gene's germline CDR1 is MNHNS and CDR2 SASEGT. CDR3 length: 14 amino acids.

CDR3 sequence reads: CATSDSPYPDRGEQYF. The CDR3 DNA follows: TGTGCCACCAGTGATTCCCCCTACCCCGACAGGGGCGAGCAGTACTTC. This chain uses TRBV24-1 with TRBJ2-7, with TRBD1 matching 8 bases. The ends lost 2 bases at V and 6 bases at J; junction bases unmatched: 11. Germline lookup yields CDR1 KGHDR and CDR2 SFDVKD. This CDR3 comprises 16 residues.

CDR3 sequence: CASSIGLEGEQFF. The CDR3 region has the DNA TGTGCCAGTAGTATAGGTCTAGAGGGTGAGCAGTTCTTC. The chain combines TRBV19 with TRBJ2-1; possibly TRBD2 for D (5 bases). Germline loops: CDR1 LNHDA, CDR2 SQIVND (reference sequence). V lost 1 base, J lost 9 bases, and 10 bases lay in between. The CDR3 consists of 13 residues.

This chain connects TRBV7-9 to TRBJ2-1; TRBD2 matches at 8 bases. CDR1 and CDR2 (germline): SEHNR, FQNEAQ (reference sequence). This CDR3 region has 15 residues. V lost 1 base, J lost 8 bases, and 7 bases stayed unmatched. The CDR3 protein is CASSLVSSGLHEQFF. CDR3 DNA sequence: TGTGCCAGCAGCTTAGTCTCTAGCGGGTTGCATGAGCAGTTCTTC.

As for this clonotype: A much larger clone is a single base away; this may be a read error. The V and J genes are TRBV2 and TRBJ2-7; TRBD1 matches 8 bases. J was trimmed by 4 bases and V by 7 bases; bases with no gene match: 9. The CDR3 runs to 14 residues. Germline-derived CDR1 and CDR2 are SNHLY and FYNNEI. In DNA form, the CDR3 reads TGTGCCAGCACCTTCGGCAGGGGGCCGTACGAGCAGTACTTC. Translating it yields CASTFGRGPYEQYF.

In its sample, this clonotype was seen a few times. The chain joins TRBV25-1 to TRBJ2-7; 9 bases align to TRBD1. Germline CDR1 MGHDK, CDR2 SYGVNS. The ends lost 4 bases at V and 5 bases at J; junction bases unmatched: 15. The CDR3 is made up of 17 amino acids. The CDR3 spells CASSATRRGTGYDEQYF. DNA of the CDR3: TGTGCCAGCAGTGCCACTCGTCGAGGGACAGGGTATGACGAGCAGTACTTC.

This clonotype was seen only a few times. CDR3 sequence (DNA): TGTGCCAGCAGTGACCCAAGCAGGGCCCTTGAAGAGACCCAGTACTTC. Amino acids: CASSDPSRALEETQYF. J is TRBJ2-5 and V is TRBV25-1, with D possibly TRBD1 on 5 matching bases. The CDR3 is 16 residues long. Germline CDR1 and CDR2: MGHDK and SYGVNS. V lost 3 bases and J lost 3, with 17 bases in between.

This clonotype was recorded at least ten times. The V gene is TRBV12-3 or TRBV12-4, the J gene TRBJ1-3, with 7 bases aligning to TRBD1. The CDR3 is 13 residues long. V trimming: 5 bases; J trimming: 9 bases; junction bases outside the gene matches: 7. Written as DNA, the CDR3 is TGTGCCAGCAGTACGACAGGGTTCATCACCATATATTTT. It is translated as CASSTTGFITIYF.

This clonotype was seen ten or more times. The genes are TRBV15 and TRBJ1-1; no reliable D call. There are 12 residues in the CDR3. The V and J ends lost 1 base and 7 bases respectively, with 7 bases between them. Germline CDR1 reads LNHNV; CDR2 reads YYDKDF (reference sequence). The CDR3 DNA sequence: TGTGCCACCAGCAGAGCGACAAGTGAAGCTTTCTTT. It is translated as CATSRATSEAFF.

There are a few counts of this clonotype. V and J are TRBV2 and TRBJ2-5; D is unclear. V lost 6 bases to trimming and J lost 2 bases, with 7 bases between them. CDR1 is SNHLY and CDR2 is FYNNEI in the germline V gene. The CDR3 consists of 12 residues. For the CDR3, the DNA is TGTGCCAGCAGAGTGGATCAAGAGACCCAGTACTTC. Protein sequence: CASRVDQETQYF.

This clonotype occurred many times. This chain uses TRBV10-2 with TRBJ2-6; D remains unclear. This CDR3 region has 17 residues. Between the trimmed V and J ends, which lost 4 bases and 0 bases, there was a span of 13 bases. The germline V gene has CDR1 WSHSY and CDR2 SAAADI. The CDR3 here is CASSGSLRNSGANVLTF. CDR3 nucleotides: TGCGCCAGCAGTGGGTCCCTCAGGAACTCTGGGGCCAACGTCCTGACTTTC.

This clonotype was counted only a few times. The V call is TRBV12-3 or TRBV12-4, the J call TRBJ2-2, with TRBD1 as a possible D gene (6 bases). Deletions cut 3 bases from V and 5 bases from J, with 10 bases between. The CDR3 has 14 residues. The CDR3 nucleotides are TGTGCCAGCAGTTTGGACAGCCTTACCGGGGAGCTGTTTTTT. As protein: CASSLDSLTGELFF.

Concerning this clonotype: A much larger clone lies a single base off, so this may be a read error. The CDR3 does not end in the conserved phenylalanine or tryptophan, so this is likely a read error. The J gene is TRBJ2-2, the V gene TRBV12-3 or TRBV12-4, with a weak D call TRBD2 (6 bases). V shed 4 bases and J shed 0 bases, with 9 bases lying between them. The CDR3 totals 15 residues. CDR3 loop: CASSSAGSNTGELFS. CDR3 nucleotides: TGTGCCAGCAGTTCGGCGGGATCGAACACCGGGGAGCTGTTTTCT.

This clonotype was counted ten times or more. The chain uses TRBV11-2 and TRBJ2-1; TRBD1 agrees at 7 bases. J lost 6 bases, V lost 3 bases, and 2 bases had no gene match. Germline V gene data show CDR1 as SGHAT and CDR2 as FQNNGV. The CDR3 is 13 residues long. CDR3 sequence reads: CASSLTGINEQFF. The CDR3 DNA sequence: TGTGCCAGCAGCTTGACAGGGATCAATGAGCAGTTCTTC.

V usage is TRBV12-3 or TRBV12-4 and J usage is TRBJ1-2; unclear D gene. Trimming removed 8 bases at V and 7 bases at J, with 11 bases between. This CDR3 spans 11 amino acids. CDR3 amino acids: CASSPGSGYTF. The CDR3 coding sequence is TGTGCCAGCTCGCCGGGTTCTGGCTACACCTTC.

Ten or more counts support this clonotype. An end of the junction differs from the germline gene, which may be a read error. The DNA for the CDR3 is TGTGCCAACTCACCTCAAGGCGGGGTTAGCTATGGCTACACCTTC. It translates to CANSPQGGVSYGYTF. V gene TRBV18 combines with J gene TRBJ1-2; D is unclear. The germline CDR1 and CDR2 sequences are KGHSH and LQKENI. This CDR3 comprises 15 residues.

Ten or more counts support this clonotype. The genes are TRBV3-1 and TRBJ2-5; 14 bases line up with TRBD2. This CDR3 comprises 16 residues. Germline lookup yields CDR1 LGHDT and CDR2 YNNKEL (reference sequence). After removal of 7 bases from V and 4 bases from J, the junction contained 8 bases not matched to a gene. The CDR3 loop is CASNDRGTSGRETQYF. CDR3 coding DNA: TGTGCCAGCAACGATCGGGGGACTAGCGGGAGAGAGACCCAGTACTTC.

This rearrangement joins TRBV20-1 to TRBJ2-5; a possible D gene is TRBD1 (5 bases). Germline V gene sequence: CDR1 DFQATT, CDR2 SNEGSKA (reference sequence). Trimming left V 0 bases short and J 3 bases short, with 14 bases between. The CDR3 totals 15 residues. The CDR3 bases are TGCAGTGCTAGAGATGGGGCTAATGGGGAAGAGACCCAGTACTTC. This gives the protein CSARDGANGEETQYF.

The chain links TRBV10-3 to TRBJ1-1, with D tentatively TRBD1 (5 bases). The V end lost 5 bases, the J end lost 7 bases, and 11 bases lay between the germline ends. The CDR3 runs to 12 residues. The V gene's germline CDR1 is ENHRY and CDR2 SYGVKD. The CDR3 reads CAISPRDGEAFF. CDR3 in DNA: TGTGCCATCAGTCCCCGGGACGGTGAAGCTTTCTTT.

The chain recombines TRBV28 with TRBJ2-3, with TRBD2 matching over 7 bases. Looked up from germline, CDR1 is MDHEN and CDR2 is SYDVKM. The CDR3 length is 17 residues. J lost 1 base, V lost 4 bases, and 11 bases had no gene match. The CDR3 nucleotides are TGTGCCAGCAGTTCCGATACTAGCGCCCAACGCACAGATACGCAGTATTTT. Amino acids: CASSSDTSAQRTDTQYF. The whole variable domain, remainder taken from reference TRBV28 and TRBJ2-3, is DVKVTQSSRYLVKRTGEKVFLECVQDMDHENMFWYRQDPGLGLRLIYFSYDVKMKEKGDIPEGYSVSREKKERFSLILESASTNQTSMYLCASSSDTSAQRTDTQYFGPGTRLTVL.

V and J are TRBV5-1 and TRBJ2-7; a weak D match, TRBD1 (6 bases). Germline assignment: CDR1 SGHRS and CDR2 YFSETQ. The CDR3 extends over 15 amino acids. The V end lost 4 bases, the J end lost 7 bases, and 21 bases lay between the germline ends. The CDR3 sequence is CASSRVPGADFEQYF. The CDR3 nucleotides read TGCGCCAGCAGCCGGGTTCCAGGGGCAGACTTTGAGCAGTACTTC.

This clonotype was seen many times. J is TRBJ2-3 and V is TRBV7-2; 7 positions match TRBD1. J gave up 7 bases and V 5 bases, and 12 bases lay outside the gene matches. The CDR3 consists of 15 residues. The germline V gene encodes CDR1 SGHTA and CDR2 FQGNSA. The CDR3 loop reads CASSQGVAEVNTQYF. CDR3 DNA: TGTGCCAGCAGCCAGGGGGTTGCGGAAGTCAATACGCAGTATTTT.

This clonotype has a count of ten or more. The chain uses TRBV20-1 and TRBJ2-5; TRBD2 matches 9 bases. The CDR3 is 17 amino acids. CDR1 DFQATT and CDR2 SNEGSKA come from the germline V gene (reference sequence). V lost 1 base and J lost 5; bases outside the gene matches: 14. In nucleotides, the CDR3 is TGCAGTGCTAGAGGCTTAGGGATAGCGGGAGTGAAGGAGACCCAGTACTTC. As protein: CSARGLGIAGVKETQYF.

This clonotype was detected ten times or more. The J gene is TRBJ2-2, the V gene TRBV5-6; no clear D gene. Trimming took off 2 bases at V and 4 bases at J, with 6 bases between the two ends. This CDR3 region has 13 residues. Germline lookup yields CDR1 SGHDT and CDR2 YYEEEE. The CDR3 DNA reads TGTGCCAGCAGCTTTTGGTCCACCGGGGAGCTGTTTTTT. Amino acid sequence: CASSFWSTGELFF.

This clonotype was seen a handful of times. This chain uses TRBV3-1 with TRBJ1-4; TRBD1 might be the D (5 bases). Germline CDR1 LGHDT, CDR2 YNNKEL (reference sequence). V dropped 1 base and J dropped 7 bases, with 19 bases sitting between them. The CDR3 loop spans 17 amino acids. CDR3 nucleotide sequence: TGTGCCAGCAGCCAAGGGCAGGGATCTGCGCAAGGTGAAAAACTGTTTTTT. Its protein is CASSQGQGSAQGEKLFF.

In DNA form, the CDR3 reads TGTGCCAGTAGTATGCTAGCGGGAGCTAATGAGCAGTTCTTC. Protein product: CASSMLAGANEQFF. J is TRBJ2-1 and V is TRBV19, with TRBD2 matching over 10 bases. V lost 3 bases to trimming and J lost 7 bases; unmatched junction nucleotides: 3. Per the germline V gene, CDR1 is LNHDA and CDR2 is SQIVND (reference sequence). There are 14 residues in the CDR3.